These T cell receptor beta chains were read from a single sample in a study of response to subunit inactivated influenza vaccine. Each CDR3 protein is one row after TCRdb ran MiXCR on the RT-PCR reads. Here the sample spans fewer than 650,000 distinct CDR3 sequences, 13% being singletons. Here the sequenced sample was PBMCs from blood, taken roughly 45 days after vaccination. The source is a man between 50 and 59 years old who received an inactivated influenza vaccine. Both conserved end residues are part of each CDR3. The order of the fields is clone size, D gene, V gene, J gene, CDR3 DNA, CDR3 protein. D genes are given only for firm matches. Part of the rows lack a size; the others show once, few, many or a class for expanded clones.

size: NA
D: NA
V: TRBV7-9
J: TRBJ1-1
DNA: TGTGCCAGCAGCTTACCGTTTACTTCGAACACTGAAGCTTTCTTT
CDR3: CASSLPFTSNTEAFF

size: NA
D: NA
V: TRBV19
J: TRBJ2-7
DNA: TGTGCCAGTAGTCCCGACTACAACTACGAGCAGTACTTC
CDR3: CASSPDYNYEQYF

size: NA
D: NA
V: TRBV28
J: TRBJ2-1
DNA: TGTGCCAGCAGTTTAGGAGCTTGGGGGGACAATGAGCAGTTCTTC
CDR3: CASSLGAWGDNEQFF

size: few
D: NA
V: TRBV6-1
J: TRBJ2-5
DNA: TGTGCCAGCTCCAGGGCCTTAGCAGAGACCCAGTACTTC
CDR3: CASSRALAETQYF

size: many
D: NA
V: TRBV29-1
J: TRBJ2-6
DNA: TGCAGCGTTGAATGGCCGGCAAACGTCCTGACTTTC
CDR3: CSVEWPANVLTF

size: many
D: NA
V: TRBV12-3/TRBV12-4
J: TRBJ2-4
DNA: TGTGCCAGCAGCCGGCCGATGCTAGCCAAAAACATTCAGTACTTC
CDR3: CASSRPMLAKNIQYF

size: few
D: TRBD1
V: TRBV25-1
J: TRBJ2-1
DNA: TGTGCCAGCGGACAGGGGACTGAGCAGTTCTTC
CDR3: CASGQGTEQFF

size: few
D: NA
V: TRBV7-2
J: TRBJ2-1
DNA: TGTGCCAGCAGCTTAGTCGGGACGCAGGGGGGATACAATGAGCAGTTCTTC
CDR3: CASSLVGTQGGYNEQFF

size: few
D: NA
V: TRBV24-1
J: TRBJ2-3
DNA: TGTGCCACCAGTGATCCCCGGGGCCGTAGCACAGATACGCAGTATTTT
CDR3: CATSDPRGRSTDTQYF

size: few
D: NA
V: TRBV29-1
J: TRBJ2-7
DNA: TGCAGCGTCGCCAAAGGGGGGGCCGGGAACGAGCAGTACTTC
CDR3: CSVAKGGAGNEQYF

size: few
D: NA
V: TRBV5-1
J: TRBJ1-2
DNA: TGCGCCAGCACTCCAACCCCCTTGTCCGACTATGGCTACACCTTC
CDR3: CASTPTPLSDYGYTF

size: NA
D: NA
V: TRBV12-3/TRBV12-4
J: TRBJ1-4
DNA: TGTGCCAGCACCGAAGTGGGGCTGGGTGAAAAACTGTTTTTT
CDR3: CASTEVGLGEKLFF

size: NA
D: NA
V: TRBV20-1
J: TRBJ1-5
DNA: TGCAGTGCTAGCGATACCAATAATCAGCCCCAGCATTTT
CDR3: CSASDTNNQPQHF

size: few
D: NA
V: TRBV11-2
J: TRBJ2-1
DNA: TGTGCCAGCAGCTTAGAGGGAGGGGGAGATTGGTACAATGAGCAGTTCTTC
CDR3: CASSLEGGGDWYNEQFF

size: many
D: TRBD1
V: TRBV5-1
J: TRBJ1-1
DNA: TGCGCCAGCAACCAAGGGACAGCCCTTTTATCTGAAGCTTTCTTT
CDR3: CASNQGTALLSEAFF

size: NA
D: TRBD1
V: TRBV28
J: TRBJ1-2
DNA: TGTGCCAGCAGTTACGACAGGGGCGAATACTATGGCTACACCTTC
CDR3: CASSYDRGEYYGYTF

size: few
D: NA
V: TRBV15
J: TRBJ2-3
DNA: TGTGCCACCAGCAGAGATCTCCAGAGCACAGATACGCAGTATTTT
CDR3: CATSRDLQSTDTQYF

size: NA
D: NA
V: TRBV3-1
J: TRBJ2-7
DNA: TGTGCCAGCAGCCAAGGAAGCTGGGGAGGCTCCTACGAGCAGTACTTC
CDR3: CASSQGSWGGSYEQYF

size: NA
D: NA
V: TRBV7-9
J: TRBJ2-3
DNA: TGTGCCAGCAGCATAAGGACGGATCCCAGGGATACGCAGTATTTT
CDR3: CASSIRTDPRDTQYF

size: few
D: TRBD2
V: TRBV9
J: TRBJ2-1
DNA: TGTGCCAGCAGCGCATTTAGCGGGCTCTCCTACAATGAGCAGTTCTTC
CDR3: CASSAFSGLSYNEQFF

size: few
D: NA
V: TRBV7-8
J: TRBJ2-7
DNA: TGTGCCAGCAGCCCGAATGGGGTGCGGGGGCTCTACGAGCAGTACTTC
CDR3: CASSPNGVRGLYEQYF

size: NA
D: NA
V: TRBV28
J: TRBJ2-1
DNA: TGTGCCAGTACTCCTTTAGGGTACTACAATGAGCAGTTCTTC
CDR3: CASTPLGYYNEQFF

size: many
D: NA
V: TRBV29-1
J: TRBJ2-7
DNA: TGCAGCGCCCAGGCGGGTCTCGAGCAGTACTTC
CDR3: CSAQAGLEQYF

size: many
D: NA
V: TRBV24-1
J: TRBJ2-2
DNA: TGTGCCACCAGTGATCCCCCAGGGTTTGGGGCCGGGGAGCTGTTTTTT
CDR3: CATSDPPGFGAGELFF

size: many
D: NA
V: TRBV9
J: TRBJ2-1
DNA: TGTGCCAGCAGCTTAACAGAATACAATGAGCAGTTCTTC
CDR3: CASSLTEYNEQFF

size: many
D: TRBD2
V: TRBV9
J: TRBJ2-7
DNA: TGTGCCAGCAGCGTAGGTGGTAGCGGGAGTCCCTACGAGCAGTACTTC
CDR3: CASSVGGSGSPYEQYF

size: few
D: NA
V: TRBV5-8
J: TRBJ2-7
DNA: TGTGCCAGCAGCTTGGAAGGGGGTTTCTACGAGCAGTACTTC
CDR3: CASSLEGGFYEQYF

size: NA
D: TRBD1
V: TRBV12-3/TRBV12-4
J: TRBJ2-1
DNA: TGTGCCAGCAGCCCTGGACAGGCGGCCAATGAGCAGTTCTTC
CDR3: CASSPGQAANEQFF

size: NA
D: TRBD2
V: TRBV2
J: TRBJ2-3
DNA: TGTGCCAGCAGTGATGTCGGGGGGGCAACAGATACGCAGTATTTT
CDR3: CASSDVGGATDTQYF

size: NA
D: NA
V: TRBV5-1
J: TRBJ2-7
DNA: TGCGCCAGCAGCGCCGACTCGACTTCCTACGAGCAGTACTTC
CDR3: CASSADSTSYEQYF

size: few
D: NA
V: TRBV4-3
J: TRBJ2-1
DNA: TGCGCCAGCAGCCAAGTCAGAAGTTCTCGCAATGAGCAGTTCTTC
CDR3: CASSQVRSSRNEQFF

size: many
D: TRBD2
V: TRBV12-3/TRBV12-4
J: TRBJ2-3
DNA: TGTGCCAGCAGTTTTGCGGGAGGCGCAGATACGCAGTATTTT
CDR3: CASSFAGGADTQYF

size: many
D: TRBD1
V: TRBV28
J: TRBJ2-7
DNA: TGTGCCAGCACTAAGGGGGACAGGGGGCTCAACTACGAGCAGTACTTC
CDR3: CASTKGDRGLNYEQYF

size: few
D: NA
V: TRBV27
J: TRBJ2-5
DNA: TGTGCCAGCAGTTTATCCCCCCGGGGCAGGCCCCTCCAAGAGACCCAGTACTTC
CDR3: CASSLSPRGRPLQETQYF

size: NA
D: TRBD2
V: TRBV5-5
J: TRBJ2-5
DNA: TGTGCCAGCAGCTTTTCGATCAGACTAGCGGACCAAGAGACCCAGTACTTC
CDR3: CASSFSIRLADQETQYF

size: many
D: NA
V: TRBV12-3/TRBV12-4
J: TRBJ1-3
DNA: TGTGCCAGGGACCAAGGGTCCTCTGGAAACACCATATATTTT
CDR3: CARDQGSSGNTIYF

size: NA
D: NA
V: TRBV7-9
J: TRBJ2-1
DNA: TGTGCTCGGGGGTCATACAATGAGCAGTTCTTC
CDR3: CARGSYNEQFF

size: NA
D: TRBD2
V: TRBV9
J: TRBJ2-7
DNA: TGTGCCAGCAGCCCTGGGGGGGAATCCTACGAGCAGTACTTC
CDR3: CASSPGGESYEQYF

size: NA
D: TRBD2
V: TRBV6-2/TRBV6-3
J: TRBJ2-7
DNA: TGTGCCAGCAGTTACGAGACTAGCGGGAGGAGCGAGCAGTACTTC
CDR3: CASSYETSGRSEQYF

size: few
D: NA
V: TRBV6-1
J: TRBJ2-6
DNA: TGTGCCAGCAGCCTTCAGGGTACGAGGGGGGCCAACGTCCTGACTTTC
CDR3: CASSLQGTRGANVLTF

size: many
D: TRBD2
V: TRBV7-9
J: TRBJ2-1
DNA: TGTGCCAGCAGCTCCCGGACTAGCGGACCCTACAATGAGCAGTTCTTC
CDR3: CASSSRTSGPYNEQFF

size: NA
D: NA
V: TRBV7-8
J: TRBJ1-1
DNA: TGTGCCAGCAGACCCGGGGGAGGGGGCACTGAAGCTTTCTTT
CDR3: CASRPGGGGTEAFF

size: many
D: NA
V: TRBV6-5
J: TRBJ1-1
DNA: TGTGCCAGCAGTTATGGTTTAGGCACTGAAGCTTTCTTT
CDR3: CASSYGLGTEAFF

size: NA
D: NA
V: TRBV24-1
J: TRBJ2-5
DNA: TGTGCCACCAGTGGGACATTGGGCAGGGGACTAAAAGAGACCCAGTACTTC
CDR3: CATSGTLGRGLKETQYF

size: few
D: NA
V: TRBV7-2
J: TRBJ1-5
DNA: TGTGCCAGCAGCCTCTATACGGCTAGCAATCAGCCCCAGCATTTT
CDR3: CASSLYTASNQPQHF

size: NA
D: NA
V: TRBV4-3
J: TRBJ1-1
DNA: TGCGCCAGCAGCCATGCCGACAGGAGGAACACTGAAGCTTTCTTT
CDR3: CASSHADRRNTEAFF

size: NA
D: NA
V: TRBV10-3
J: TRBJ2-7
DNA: TGTGCCATCAGTGAGATGGGCCGGTCCTACGAGCAGTACTTC
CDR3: CAISEMGRSYEQYF

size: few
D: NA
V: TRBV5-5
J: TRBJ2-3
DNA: TGTGCCAGCAGCTTGATTCAAGGGCGAAGAGATACGCAGTATTTT
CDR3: CASSLIQGRRDTQYF

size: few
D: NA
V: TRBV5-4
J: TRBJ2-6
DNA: TGTGCCAGCAGCCCACGGAGCTCTGGGGCCAACGTCCTGACTTTC
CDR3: CASSPRSSGANVLTF

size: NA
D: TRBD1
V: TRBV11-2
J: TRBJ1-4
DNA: TGTGCCAGCAGCTTAACTACCGGGACAGGGGCGATTAATGAAAAACTGTTTTTT
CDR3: CASSLTTGTGAINEKLFF

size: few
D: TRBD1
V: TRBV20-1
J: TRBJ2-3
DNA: TGCAGTGCTAGCCCTGGGACAGGCACAGATACGCAGTATTTT
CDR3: CSASPGTGTDTQYF

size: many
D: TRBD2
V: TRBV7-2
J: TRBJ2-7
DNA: TGTGCCAGCAGCTTAATAGCGGGGTCCTACGAGCAGTACTTC
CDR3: CASSLIAGSYEQYF

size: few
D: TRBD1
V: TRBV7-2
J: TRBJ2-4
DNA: TGTGCCAGCAGCGGGAAGGACAGGACGGGGTTTATCAACATTCAGTACTTC
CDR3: CASSGKDRTGFINIQYF

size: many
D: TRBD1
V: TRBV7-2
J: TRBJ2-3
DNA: TGTGCCAGCAGCCTCCGACAGGGTACAGATACGCAGTATTTT
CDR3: CASSLRQGTDTQYF

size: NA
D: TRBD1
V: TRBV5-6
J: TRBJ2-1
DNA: TGTGCCAGCATCCAGACAGGGCAGAATGAGCAGTTCTTC
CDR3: CASIQTGQNEQFF

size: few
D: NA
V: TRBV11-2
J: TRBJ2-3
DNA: TGTGCCAGCAGCTTAGATCTTGGAGTCTCCCCAGATACGCAGTATTTT
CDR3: CASSLDLGVSPDTQYF

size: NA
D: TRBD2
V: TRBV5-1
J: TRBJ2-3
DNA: TGCGCCAGCAGCTTGGCCGCGGCTAGCGGGGGGGATACGCAGTATTTT
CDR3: CASSLAAASGGDTQYF

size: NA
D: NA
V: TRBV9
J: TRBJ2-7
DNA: TGTGCCAGCAGCGTAGGCAATAGGCCCAGGGACGAGCAGTACTTC
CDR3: CASSVGNRPRDEQYF

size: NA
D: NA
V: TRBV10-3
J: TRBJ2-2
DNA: TGTGCCATCGGGGGTAGTCGGGGGCACAACACCGGGGAGCTGTTTTTT
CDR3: CAIGGSRGHNTGELFF

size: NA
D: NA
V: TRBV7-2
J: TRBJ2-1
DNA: TGTGCCAGCAGCTTAGAAAAGGAGACAAGAAGCCTCTTC
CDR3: CASSLEKETRSLF